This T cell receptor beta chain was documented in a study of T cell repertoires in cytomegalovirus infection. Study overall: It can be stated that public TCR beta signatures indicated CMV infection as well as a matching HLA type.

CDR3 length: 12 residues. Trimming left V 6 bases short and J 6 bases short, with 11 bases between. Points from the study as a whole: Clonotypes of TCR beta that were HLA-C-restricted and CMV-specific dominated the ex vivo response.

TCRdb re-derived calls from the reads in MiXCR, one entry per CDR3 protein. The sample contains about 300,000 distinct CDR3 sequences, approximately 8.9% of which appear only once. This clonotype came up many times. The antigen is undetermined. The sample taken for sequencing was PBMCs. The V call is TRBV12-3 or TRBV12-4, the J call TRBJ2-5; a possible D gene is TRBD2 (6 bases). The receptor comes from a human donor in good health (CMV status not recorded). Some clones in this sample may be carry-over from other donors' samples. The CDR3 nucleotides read TGTGCCAGCAGGGAGGGCGGCAAGACCCAGTACTTC. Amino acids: CASREGGKTQYF.